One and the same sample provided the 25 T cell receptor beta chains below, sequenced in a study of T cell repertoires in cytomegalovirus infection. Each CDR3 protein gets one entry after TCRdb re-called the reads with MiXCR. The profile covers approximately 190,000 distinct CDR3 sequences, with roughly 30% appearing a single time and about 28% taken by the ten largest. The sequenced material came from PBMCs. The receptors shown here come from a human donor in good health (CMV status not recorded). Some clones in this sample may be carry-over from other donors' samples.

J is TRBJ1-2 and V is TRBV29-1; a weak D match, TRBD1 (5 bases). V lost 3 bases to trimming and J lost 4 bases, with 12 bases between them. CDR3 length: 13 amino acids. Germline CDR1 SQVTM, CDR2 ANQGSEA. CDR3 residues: CSVDQQEGYGYTF. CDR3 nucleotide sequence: TGCAGCGTTGACCAACAGGAAGGCTATGGCTACACCTTC.

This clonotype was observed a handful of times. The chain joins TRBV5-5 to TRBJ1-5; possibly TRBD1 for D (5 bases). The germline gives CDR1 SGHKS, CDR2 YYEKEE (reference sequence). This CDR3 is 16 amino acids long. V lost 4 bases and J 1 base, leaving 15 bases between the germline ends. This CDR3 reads CASSAQWAGSNQPQHF. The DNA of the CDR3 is TGTGCCAGCAGCGCACAATGGGCAGGGAGCAATCAGCCCCAGCATTTT.

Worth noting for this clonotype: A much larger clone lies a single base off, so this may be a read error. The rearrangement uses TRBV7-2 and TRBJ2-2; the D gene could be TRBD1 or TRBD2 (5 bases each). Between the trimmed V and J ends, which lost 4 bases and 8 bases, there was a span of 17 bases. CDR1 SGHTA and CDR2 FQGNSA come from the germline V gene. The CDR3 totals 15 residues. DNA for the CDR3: TGTACCAGCAGCTCTTTCCTACTTTGGGGGGGGGAGCTGTTTTTT. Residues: CTSSSFLLWGGELFF.

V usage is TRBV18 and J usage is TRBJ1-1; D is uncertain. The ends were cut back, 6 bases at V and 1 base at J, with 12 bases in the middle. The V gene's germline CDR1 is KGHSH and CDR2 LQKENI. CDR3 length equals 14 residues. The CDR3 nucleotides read TGTGCCAGCTCCCCTTACCCATCGAACACTGAAGCTTTCTTT. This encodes CASSPYPSNTEAFF.

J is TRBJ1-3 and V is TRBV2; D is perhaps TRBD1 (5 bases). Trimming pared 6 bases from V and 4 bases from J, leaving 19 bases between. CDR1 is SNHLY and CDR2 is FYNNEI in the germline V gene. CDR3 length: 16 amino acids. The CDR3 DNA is TGTGCCAGCAGCGGGGGGAACACTCTGAGGGGAAACACCATATATTTT. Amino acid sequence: CASSGGNTLRGNTIYF.

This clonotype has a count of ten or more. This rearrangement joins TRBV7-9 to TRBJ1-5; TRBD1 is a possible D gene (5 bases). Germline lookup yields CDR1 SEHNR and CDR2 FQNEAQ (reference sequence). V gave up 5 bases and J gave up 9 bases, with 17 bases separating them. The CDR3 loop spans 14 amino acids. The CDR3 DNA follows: TGTGCCAGCAGCCCCGGGACCCCTGGCTTGCCCCAGCATTTT. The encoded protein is CASSPGTPGLPQHF.

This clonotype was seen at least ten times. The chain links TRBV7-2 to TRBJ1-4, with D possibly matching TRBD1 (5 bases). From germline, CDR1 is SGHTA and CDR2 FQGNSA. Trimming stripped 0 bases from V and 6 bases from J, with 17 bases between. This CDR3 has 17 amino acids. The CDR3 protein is CASSLAGTLQGDEKLFF. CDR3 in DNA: TGTGCCAGCAGCTTAGCCGGGACTCTTCAAGGGGATGAAAAACTGTTTTTT.

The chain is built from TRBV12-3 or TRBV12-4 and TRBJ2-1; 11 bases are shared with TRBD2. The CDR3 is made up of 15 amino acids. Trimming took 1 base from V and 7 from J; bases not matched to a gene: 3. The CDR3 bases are TGTGCCAGCAGTTTAGTAGCGGGGGGGCCAAATGAGCAGTTCTTC. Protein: CASSLVAGGPNEQFF.

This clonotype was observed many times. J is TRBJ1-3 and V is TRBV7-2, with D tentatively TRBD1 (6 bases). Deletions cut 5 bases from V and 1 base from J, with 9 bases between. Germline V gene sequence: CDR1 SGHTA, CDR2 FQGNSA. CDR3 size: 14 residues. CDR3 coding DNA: TGTGCCAGCAGCACTACAGGGTCTGGAAACACCATATATTTT. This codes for CASSTTGSGNTIYF.

The CDR3 region has the DNA TGTGCCAGCAGCTTAGGTGGACAGCTAGCCAAAAACATTCAGTACTTC. This translates into CASSLGGQLAKNIQYF. The chain links TRBV7-2 to TRBJ2-4; perhaps TRBD1 as D (6 bases). V lost 1 base to trimming and J lost 0 bases, with 10 bases between them. In germline, CDR1 is SGHTA, CDR2 FQGNSA. CDR3 size: 16 residues.

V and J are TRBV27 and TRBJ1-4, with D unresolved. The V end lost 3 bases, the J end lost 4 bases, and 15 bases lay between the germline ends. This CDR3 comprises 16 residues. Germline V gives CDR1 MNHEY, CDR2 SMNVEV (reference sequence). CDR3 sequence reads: CASSLGFGNDNEKLFF. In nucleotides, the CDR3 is TGTGCCAGCAGTTTGGGCTTTGGGAACGATAATGAAAAACTGTTTTTT.

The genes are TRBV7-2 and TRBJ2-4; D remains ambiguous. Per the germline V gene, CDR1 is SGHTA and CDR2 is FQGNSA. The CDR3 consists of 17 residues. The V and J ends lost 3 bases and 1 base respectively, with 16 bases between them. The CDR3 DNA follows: TGTGCCAGCAGCTTCCACCTTACCCTAGGGGCCAAAAACATTCAGTACTTC. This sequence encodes CASSFHLTLGAKNIQYF.

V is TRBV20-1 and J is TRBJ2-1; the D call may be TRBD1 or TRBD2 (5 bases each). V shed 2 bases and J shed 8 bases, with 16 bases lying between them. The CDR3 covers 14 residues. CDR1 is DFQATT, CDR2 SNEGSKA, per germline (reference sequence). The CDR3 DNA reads TGCAGTGCTAGACCCCCATTAGGGACCGATGAGCAGTTCTTC. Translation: CSARPPLGTDEQFF.

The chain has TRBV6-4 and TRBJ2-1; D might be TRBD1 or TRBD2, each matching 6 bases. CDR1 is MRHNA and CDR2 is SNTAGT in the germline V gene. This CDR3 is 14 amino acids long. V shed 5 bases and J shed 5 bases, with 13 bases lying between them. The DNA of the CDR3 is TGTGCCAGCAGTCGCCGGGGGCCTAACAATGAGCAGTTCTTC. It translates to CASSRRGPNNEQFF.

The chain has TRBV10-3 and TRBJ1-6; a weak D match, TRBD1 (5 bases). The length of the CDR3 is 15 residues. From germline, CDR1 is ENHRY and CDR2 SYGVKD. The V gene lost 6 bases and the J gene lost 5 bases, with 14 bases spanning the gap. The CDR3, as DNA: TGTGCCATCAGGGGGGACGGCTCAAATAATTCACCCCTCCACTTT. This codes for CAIRGDGSNNSPLHF.

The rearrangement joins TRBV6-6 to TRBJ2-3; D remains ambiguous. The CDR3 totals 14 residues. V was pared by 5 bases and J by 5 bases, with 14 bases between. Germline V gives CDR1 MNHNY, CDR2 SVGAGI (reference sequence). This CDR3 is CASSIQPSGDTQYF. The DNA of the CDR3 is TGTGCCAGCAGTATCCAGCCCTCAGGAGATACGCAGTATTTT.

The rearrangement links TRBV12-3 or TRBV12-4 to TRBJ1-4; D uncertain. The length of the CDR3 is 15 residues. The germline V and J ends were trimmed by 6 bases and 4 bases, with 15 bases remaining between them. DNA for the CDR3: TGTGCCAGCAGCGGAATCGGTGGGGTTAATGAAAAACTGTTTTTT. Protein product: CASSGIGGVNEKLFF.

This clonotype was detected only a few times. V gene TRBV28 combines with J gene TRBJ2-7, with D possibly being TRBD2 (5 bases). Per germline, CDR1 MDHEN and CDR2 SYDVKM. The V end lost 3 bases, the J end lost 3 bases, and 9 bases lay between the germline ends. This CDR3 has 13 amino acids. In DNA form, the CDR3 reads TGTGCCAGCAGTTTCGGGGAGAGCTACGAGCAGTACTTC. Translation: CASSFGESYEQYF.

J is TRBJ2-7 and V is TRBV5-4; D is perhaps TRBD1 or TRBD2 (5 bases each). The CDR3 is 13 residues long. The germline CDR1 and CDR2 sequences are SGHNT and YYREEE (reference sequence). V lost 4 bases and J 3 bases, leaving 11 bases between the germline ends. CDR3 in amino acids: CASSPGPVYEQYF. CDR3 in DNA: TGTGCCAGCAGCCCGGGACCAGTCTACGAGCAGTACTTC.

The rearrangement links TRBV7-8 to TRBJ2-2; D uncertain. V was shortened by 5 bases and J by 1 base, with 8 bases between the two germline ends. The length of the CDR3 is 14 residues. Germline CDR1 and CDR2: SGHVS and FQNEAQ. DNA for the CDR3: TGTGCCAGCAGCCCGGAACAGAACACCGGGGAGCTGTTTTTT. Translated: CASSPEQNTGELFF.

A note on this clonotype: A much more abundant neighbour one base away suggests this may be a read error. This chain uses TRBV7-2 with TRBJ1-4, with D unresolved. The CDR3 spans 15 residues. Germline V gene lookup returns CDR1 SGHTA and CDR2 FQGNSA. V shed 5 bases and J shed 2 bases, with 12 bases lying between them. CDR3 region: CASSASESTNEKLFF. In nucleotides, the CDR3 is TGTGCCAGCAGCGCGTCCGAGAGTACTAATGAAAAACTGTTTTTT.

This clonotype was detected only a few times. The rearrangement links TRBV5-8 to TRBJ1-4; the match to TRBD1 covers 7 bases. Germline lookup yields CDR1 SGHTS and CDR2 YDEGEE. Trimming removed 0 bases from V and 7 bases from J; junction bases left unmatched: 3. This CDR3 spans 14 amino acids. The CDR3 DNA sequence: TGTGCCAGCAGCTTGGGAGGGGGCGGTGAAAAACTGTTTTTT. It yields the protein CASSLGGGGEKLFF. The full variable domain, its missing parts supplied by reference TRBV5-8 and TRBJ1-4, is EAGVTQSPTHLIKTRGQQATLRCSPISGHTSVYWYQQALGLGLQFLLWYDEGEERNRGNFPPRFSGRQFPNYSSELNVNALELEDSALYLCASSLGGGGEKLFFGSGTQLSVL.

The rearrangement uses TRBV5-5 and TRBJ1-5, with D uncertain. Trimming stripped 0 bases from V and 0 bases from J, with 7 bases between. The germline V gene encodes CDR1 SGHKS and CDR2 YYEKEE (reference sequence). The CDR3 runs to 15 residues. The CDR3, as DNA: TGTGCCAGCAGCTTGGGGAGGCATAGCAATCAGCCCCAGCATTTT. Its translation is CASSLGRHSNQPQHF.

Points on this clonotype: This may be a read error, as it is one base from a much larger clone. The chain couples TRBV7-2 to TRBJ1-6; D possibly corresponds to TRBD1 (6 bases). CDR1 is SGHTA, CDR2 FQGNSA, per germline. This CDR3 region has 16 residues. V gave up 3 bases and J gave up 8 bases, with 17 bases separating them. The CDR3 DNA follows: TGTGCCAGCAGCTTTGGCGGGGGGACATTGGATTCACCCCTCCACTTT. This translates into CASSFGGGTLDSPLHF.

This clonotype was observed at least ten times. In nucleotides, the CDR3 is TGTGCCAGCAGCTCGAGGGGGATGGAAGACAATGAGCAGTTCTTC. Translation gives CASSSRGMEDNEQFF. The chain joins TRBV7-9 to TRBJ2-1; D possibly corresponds to TRBD1 (6 bases). The CDR3 sequence is 15 residues long. The V gene's germline CDR1 is SEHNR and CDR2 FQNEAQ (reference sequence). Trimming took 4 bases from V and 5 from J, leaving 15 bases between them.